The clone carrying this TCR beta chain has only a few counts. Its matching antigen is unknown. Treatment denoted: approximately nine-day PBMC culture with coronavirus spike peptide pools or control peptides (ViraFEST assay). Positive tests by PCR, dated March to December 2020, predated US Alpha, Beta and Delta variants. Sequence data for DNA of cultured CD4+ T cells were generated by the Oncomine TCR Beta short-read assay. TCRdb passed the PCR reads through MiXCR, listing each CDR3 protein once. The sample contains 15,000 to 18,000 distinct CDR3 sequences, 58% of which appear only once. The record originates from a study of vaccination and CD4 T cells after COVID-19. Study at large: Nasal swab PCR had shown SARS-CoV-2 positivity in the convalescent patients (roughly 10 mild cases, one severe case).

Between the trimmed V and J ends, which lost 3 bases and 0 bases, there was a span of 8 bases. Germline V gene lookup returns CDR1 SNHLY and CDR2 FYNNEI. The CDR3 is 14 amino acids. This clonotype originated in a human donor who had recovered from COVID-19. This chain connects TRBV2 to TRBJ1-1; D unresolved. The sequenced sample was CD4+ T cells from blood, cultured in vitro. The CDR3 coding sequence is TGTGCCAGCAGTGATCCGGGGATGAACACTGAAGCTTTCTTT. Protein sequence: CASSDPGMNTEAFF. Complete variable domain (other parts from reference TRBV2 and TRBJ1-1): EPEVTQTPSHQVTQMGQEVILRCVPISNHLYFYWYRQILGQKVEFLVSFYNNEISEKSEIFDDQFSVERPDGSNFTLKIRSTKLEDSAMYFCASSDPGMNTEAFFGQGTRLTVV.